The source of this T cell receptor (beta chain) is a study of blood T cell repertoires in COVID-19 (dated by TCRdb to the early 2020s). Looking at the study overall: Collaborator samples came from the United States, Italy and Spain and covered acute and convalescent phases of COVID-19. The repertoires were made available in a free public database intended to serve as a resource for research on the immune response to SARS-CoV-2. Sample metadata almost always included a de-identified subject ID, COVID-19 status, age in years and sex. The material from the prospective study consisted of cDNA or gDNA derived from T cells, B-cell-depleted T cells, or PBMCs. Samples were obtained from the ongoing ImmuneRACE study (first 160 participants) and from approximately 1,200 subjects provided by 6 global collaborators. Where available, HLA class I and class II types were taken from metadata supplied by the sample provider and were not determined by assay-based typing. Subjects who had been exposed to COVID-19, were actively infected with it, or had recovered from it provided the deeply sampled blood TCRbeta repertoires that made up the dataset. Points the paper makes about the study in general: The quantity of clinical and demographic metadata differed by source and by participant and was supplied without curation.

Whole blood was collected in K2EDTA tubes by collaborating institutions according to the institutions' own protocols. For TCRbeta analysis, collaborators shipped samples as frozen whole blood, isolated PBMCs, or DNA extracted from either of those sample types. V loses 4 bases at its end and J loses 0 bases; junction bases beyond the gene matches: 9. The germline V gene yields KGHDR for CDR1 and SFDVKD for CDR2. The CDR3 spans 17 residues, from the cysteine through the phenylalanine. Just the 51-base CDR3 DNA is kept, in frame starting at base 1. The immunoSEQ Assay, a bias-controlled multiplex PCR, was used to amplify TCRbeta CDR3 regions from genomic DNA. The published analysis was carried out like this. The number of nucleated cells in each sample was estimated by amplification of reference gene primers within the assay. To quantify the absolute abundance of each unique TCRbeta CDR3 rearrangement, sequence reads were collapsed and filtered. Productive Simpson clonality was computed per sample as the square root of Simpson's diversity index over productive rearrangements. TCRdb's version of the immuneACCESS table is confined to in-frame rearrangements and falls short of the full clone set. An unresolved V gene accounts for under half of the shortfall where checked; the remainder is of unknown origin. V and J calls and clone size are copied from that table; D and trimming were computed from the DNA. Here the sample has some 31,000 clones; under 85% occur a single time. The ten largest account for approximately 8.6% of the sample.

On this clone: Its target antigen remains unknown. Base qualities were left out, and no much larger clone turns up one base away.

The receptor was isolated from a woman in her seventies with active or convalescent COVID-19. The chain is encoded by TRBV24-1 joined to TRBJ2-3, and 7 junction bases match TRBD1. Sequencing used peripheral blood. The encoded CDR3 is CATSDSGTDTSTDTQYF. The nucleotide sequence reads as follows: TGTGCCACCAGTGACTCCGGGACAGACACTAGCACAGATACGCAGTATTTT.